These T cell receptor beta chains were read from a single sample in a study of OX40 agonist ivuxolimab in advanced cancers. Method: immunoSEQ multiplex PCR; TCRdb's copy keeps in-frame clones and lacks some. This table holds around 30,000 clones, approximately 93% found once. The sample was CD4+ or CD8+ T cells sorted from blood, taken in a trial of the OX40 agonist ivuxolimab. The receptors here all came from an adult with an advanced solid tumor such as melanoma, head and neck, liver or kidney cancer. CDR3s include the opening cysteine and the closing phenylalanine or tryptophan. D genes are given only for firm matches. Where a row states a size, it is once, few, many or the class of an expanded clone; other rows omit it.

D | J | size | V | CDR3 | DNA
TRBD1 | TRBJ1-5 | NA | TRBV7-9 | CASSGTGTGSQPQHF | TGTGCCAGCAGCGGCACCGGGACAGGTTCCCAGCCCCAGCATTTT
TRBD1 | TRBJ2-2 | NA | TRBV7-8 | CASSPGTGNTGELFF | TGTGCCAGCAGCCCCGGGACAGGGAACACCGGGGAGCTGTTTTTT
NA | TRBJ1-5 | NA | TRBV6-5 | CASSYSAGNQPQHF | TGTGCCAGCAGTTACTCTGCCGGAAATCAGCCCCAGCATTTT
TRBD1 | TRBJ2-1 | NA | TRBV27 | CASSYGTGKVNEQFF | TGTGCCAGCAGTTACGGGACAGGGAAGGTCAATGAGCAGTTCTTC
NA | TRBJ1-1 | NA | TRBV25-1 | CASSVSWAAPAFF | TGTGCCAGCAGTGTCAGTTGGGCGGCCCCAGCTTTCTTT
NA | TRBJ2-1 | NA | TRBV7-9 | CASSLVLVDEQFF | TGTGCCAGCAGCTTAGTCTTGGTCGATGAGCAGTTCTTC
TRBD1 | TRBJ1-5 | NA | TRBV4-1 | CASSQVGAFGQGRVNQPQHF | TGCGCCAGCAGCCAAGTAGGGGCCTTTGGACAGGGGAGGGTGAATCAGCCCCAGCATTTT
NA | TRBJ2-1 | NA | TRBV5-1 | CASSLRTEYNEQFF | TGCGCCAGCAGCTTGCGCACAGAGTACAATGAGCAGTTCTTC
NA | TRBJ2-7 | NA | TRBV7-9 | CASSSGREQGAYEQYF | TGTGCCAGCAGCTCCGGGAGGGAACAGGGGGCCTACGAGCAGTACTTC
NA | TRBJ2-3 | NA | TRBV27 | CASSRSAGSEDTQYF | TGTGCCAGCAGCCGCTCGGCGGGATCGGAAGATACGCAGTATTTT
NA | TRBJ2-7 | NA | TRBV9 | CASSVGSGAVYEQYF | TGTGCCAGCAGCGTAGGGTCAGGGGCCGTATACGAGCAGTACTTC
TRBD1 | TRBJ1-4 | NA | TRBV7-8 | CASSLYGQGEKLFF | TGTGCCAGCAGCTTATACGGACAGGGCGAAAAACTGTTTTTT
NA | TRBJ1-6 | NA | TRBV28 | CASSPGPNSPLHF | TGTGCCAGCAGCCCTGGGCCGAATTCACCCCTCCACTTT
TRBD1 | TRBJ2-2 | NA | TRBV7-9 | CASSLPKGQGAAGELFF | TGTGCCAGCAGCCTCCCTAAGGGGCAGGGGGCGGCCGGGGAGCTGTTTTTT
NA | TRBJ2-6 | NA | TRBV10-3 | CAIRHEAGSHSGANVLTF | TGTGCCATCAGACACGAGGCGGGATCCCACTCTGGGGCCAACGTCCTGACTTTC
TRBD1 | TRBJ2-7 | NA | TRBV4-1 | CASSFTDRAYEQYF | TGCGCCAGCAGCTTCACCGACAGGGCCTACGAGCAGTACTTC
NA | TRBJ1-3 | NA | TRBV30 | CANGPKASGNTIYF | TGTGCCAACGGACCTAAGGCCTCTGGAAACACCATATATTTT
NA | TRBJ1-2 | NA | TRBV4-2 | CASSQDSSRVYGYTF | TGTGCCAGCAGCCAAGATAGCTCTAGGGTTTATGGCTACACCTTC
TRBD1 | TRBJ1-1 | NA | TRBV14 | CASSRQGALNTEAFF | TGTGCCAGCAGTCGACAGGGAGCTCTGAACACTGAAGCTTTCTTT
TRBD2 | TRBJ2-2 | NA | TRBV9 | CASSAGGVNTGELFF | TGTGCCAGCAGCGCCGGGGGGGTCAACACCGGGGAGCTGTTTTTT
TRBD2 | TRBJ2-3 | NA | TRBV19 | CASSITSGGSDTQYF | TGTGCCAGTAGTATTACTAGCGGGGGGTCAGATACGCAGTATTTT
NA | TRBJ2-7 | NA | TRBV28 | CASSLRVYGEQYF | TGTGCCAGCAGTTTGAGGGTTTACGGGGAGCAGTACTTC
NA | TRBJ1-6 | NA | TRBV4-1 | CASRSEDSSYNSPLHF | TGCGCCAGCAGAAGCGAAGACAGCTCCTATAATTCACCCCTCCACTTT
NA | TRBJ2-7 | NA | TRBV29-1 | CSVQDPDRLYEQYF | TGCAGCGTCCAGGACCCCGACCGTCTGTACGAGCAGTACTTC
NA | TRBJ1-1 | NA | TRBV7-3 | CASSLIREVRGNTEAFF | TGTGCCAGCAGCTTAATAAGGGAGGTCAGGGGTAACACTGAAGCTTTCTTT
NA | TRBJ1-1 | NA | TRBV6-5 | CASRRTRDTNTEAFF | TGTGCCAGCAGACGGACCCGGGACACTAACACTGAAGCTTTCTTT
NA | TRBJ1-1 | NA | TRBV7-6 | CASSRGENTEAFF | TGTGCCAGCAGCCGCGGGGAGAACACTGAAGCTTTCTTT
NA | TRBJ2-5 | NA | TRBV7-9 | CASSLAVKLLWETQYF | TGTGCCAGCAGCTTAGCGGTTAAGCTATTGTGGGAGACCCAGTACTTC
TRBD1 | TRBJ2-7 | NA | TRBV27 | CASSLLDRVNEQYF | TGTGCCAGCAGTTTATTGGACAGGGTCAACGAGCAGTACTTC
TRBD1 | TRBJ1-5 | NA | TRBV2 | CASSRDRGSVYSNQPQHF | TGTGCCAGCAGCCGGGACAGGGGGTCTGTTTATAGCAATCAGCCCCAGCATTTT
NA | TRBJ1-1 | NA | TRBV29-1 | CSANTWTTEAFF | TGCAGCGCCAATACGTGGACCACTGAAGCTTTCTTT
TRBD1 | TRBJ2-1 | NA | TRBV13 | CASSPPTGEVEQFF | TGTGCCAGCAGCCCGCCGACAGGGGAGGTTGAGCAGTTCTTC
NA | TRBJ1-2 | NA | TRBV15 | CATSSQEGAYGYTF | TGTGCCACCAGCAGTCAGGAGGGCGCCTATGGCTACACCTTC
TRBD2 | TRBJ2-4 | NA | TRBV30 | CAWSVAGGWDIQYF | TGTGCCTGGAGTGTGGCGGGGGGCTGGGACATTCAGTACTTC
NA | TRBJ2-7 | NA | TRBV4-3 | CASSQDPVGESSYEQYF | TGCGCCAGCAGCCAGGATCCGGTAGGAGAGAGCTCCTACGAGCAGTACTTC
NA | TRBJ1-1 | NA | TRBV2 | CASSEYWYTEAFF | TGTGCCAGCAGTGAATACTGGTACACTGAAGCTTTCTTT
NA | TRBJ2-7 | NA | TRBV29-1 | CSVEWSQGQDYEQYF | TGCAGCGTTGAATGGAGTCAGGGTCAGGATTACGAGCAGTACTTC
NA | TRBJ2-3 | NA | TRBV28 | CASSLTGIDTQYF | TGTGCCAGCAGTCTTACGGGAATAGATACGCAGTATTTT
NA | TRBJ1-1 | NA | TRBV6-5 | CASSPTEIDPEAFF | TGTGCCAGCAGTCCGACGGAAATTGATCCTGAAGCTTTCTTT
NA | TRBJ1-6 | NA | TRBV10-3 | CAISESGGDYFSPLHF | TGTGCCATCAGTGAGTCGGGAGGGGACTATTTTTCACCCCTCCACTTT
TRBD2 | TRBJ2-3 | NA | TRBV4-1 | CASSQGAGGRFTDTQYF | TGCGCCAGCAGCCAAGGGGCGGGGGGGCGATTCACAGATACGCAGTATTTT
TRBD1 | TRBJ1-1 | NA | TRBV4-3 | CASSPEQGGKAFF | TGCGCCAGCAGCCCCGAACAGGGGGGTAAAGCTTTCTTT
TRBD2 | TRBJ2-7 | NA | TRBV11-2 | CASSSGAGGPYEQYF | TGTGCCAGCAGCTCCGGTGCGGGAGGGCCCTACGAGCAGTACTTC
NA | TRBJ1-4 | NA | TRBV2 | CASSEATDSTNEKLFF | TGTGCCAGCAGTGAAGCCACAGATTCAACTAATGAAAAACTGTTTTTT
NA | TRBJ2-5 | NA | TRBV19 | CASKIIHRGGKTQYF | TGTGCCAGTAAAATAATCCACAGGGGAGGAAAGACCCAGTACTTC
NA | TRBJ1-1 | NA | TRBV19 | CASIQGPNTEAFF | TGTGCCAGTATCCAGGGGCCGAACACTGAAGCTTTCTTT
TRBD1 | TRBJ1-6 | few | TRBV7-2 | CASSSNRGQVYNSPLHF | TGTGCCAGCAGCTCAAACAGGGGGCAAGTCTATAATTCACCCCTCCACTTT
NA | TRBJ2-1 | NA | TRBV7-3 | CASSPTSFSYNEQFF | TGTGCCAGCAGCCCTACTAGCTTCTCCTACAATGAGCAGTTCTTC
TRBD1 | TRBJ1-1 | few | TRBV11-2 | CASSWGQLNTEAFF | TGTGCCAGCAGCTGGGGACAGTTGAACACTGAAGCTTTCTTT
TRBD2 | TRBJ2-1 | once | TRBV7-8 | CASSLGGELAGVGSYNEQFF | TGTGCCAGCAGCTTAGGCGGAGAACTAGCGGGAGTAGGGTCCTACAATGAGCAGTTCTTC
TRBD2 | TRBJ2-4 | NA | TRBV11-2 | CASRPPGTSGLLAKNIQYF | TGTGCCAGCAGACCTCCCGGGACTAGCGGGTTGCTAGCCAAAAACATTCAGTACTTC
TRBD1 | TRBJ2-7 | NA | TRBV27 | CASSPRDRRYEQYF | TGTGCCAGCAGTCCAAGGGACAGGCGTTACGAGCAGTACTTC
TRBD2 | TRBJ2-7 | NA | TRBV27 | CASSAVAGGPNEQYF | TGTGCCAGCAGTGCTGTAGCGGGAGGGCCCAACGAGCAGTACTTC
TRBD1 | TRBJ2-7 | NA | TRBV11-2 | CASSLRQGNEQYF | TGTGCCAGCAGCTTACGACAGGGGAACGAGCAGTACTTC